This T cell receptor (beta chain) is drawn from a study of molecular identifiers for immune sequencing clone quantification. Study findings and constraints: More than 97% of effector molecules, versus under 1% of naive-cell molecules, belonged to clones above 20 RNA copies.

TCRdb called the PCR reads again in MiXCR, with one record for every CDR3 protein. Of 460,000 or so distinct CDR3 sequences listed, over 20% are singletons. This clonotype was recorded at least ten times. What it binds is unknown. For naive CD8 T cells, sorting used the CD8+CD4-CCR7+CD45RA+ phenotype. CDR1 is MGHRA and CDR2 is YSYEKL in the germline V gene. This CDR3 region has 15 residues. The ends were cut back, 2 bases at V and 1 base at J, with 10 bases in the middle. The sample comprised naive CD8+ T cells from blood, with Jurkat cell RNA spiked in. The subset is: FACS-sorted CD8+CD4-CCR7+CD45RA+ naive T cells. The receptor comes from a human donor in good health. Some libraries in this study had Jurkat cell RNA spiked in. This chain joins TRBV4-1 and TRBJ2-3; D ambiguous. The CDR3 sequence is CASSQSGSGTDTQYF. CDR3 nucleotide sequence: TGCGCCAGCAGCCAATCAGGTTCTGGCACAGATACGCAGTATTTT.